Following are 20 T cell receptor beta chains from one sample sequenced in a study of OX40 agonist ivuxolimab in advanced cancers. Produced via immunoSEQ multiplex PCR; TCRdb's table is partial and in-frame only. The data hold 25,000 to 30,000 clones, with about 86% observed a single time. This material consisted of CD4+ or CD8+ T cells sorted from blood, taken in a trial of the OX40 agonist ivuxolimab. Source of these receptors: an adult with an advanced solid tumor such as melanoma, head and neck, liver or kidney cancer.

J is TRBJ2-7 and V is TRBV7-3; 7 bases align to TRBD2. In germline, CDR1 is SGHTA, CDR2 FQGTGA. This CDR3 comprises 18 residues. V trimming: 0 bases; J trimming: 4 bases; junction bases outside the gene matches: 15. For the CDR3, the DNA is TGTGCCAGCAGCTTAACATCCCTTGGGAGCGGGATCGGTTACGAGCAGTACTTC. Translating gives CASSLTSLGSGIGYEQYF.

This clone was recorded a few times. A read error may produce the germline difference seen at one junction end. The chain uses TRBV7-8 and TRBJ2-1; 8 bases fit TRBD2. The CDR3 is 14 amino acids. CDR1 and CDR2 (germline): SGHVS, FQNEAQ. The CDR3 here is CASNLAGLFNEQFF. The CDR3 bases are TGTGCCAGCAACTTAGCGGGACTCTTCAATGAGCAGTTCTTC.

The gene calls are TRBV9 and TRBJ2-1, with 8 bases matching TRBD1. CDR1 is SGDLS, CDR2 YYNGEE, per germline. The ends lost 4 bases at V and 3 bases at J; junction bases unmatched: 9. The CDR3 runs 16 residues. The DNA of the CDR3 is TGTGCCAGCAGCCCTGGACAGGGCTCCTACTACAATGAGCAGTTCTTC. Translation gives CASSPGQGSYYNEQFF.

The CDR3 reads CASSGGAGNQPQHF. For the CDR3, the DNA is TGTGCCAGCAGCGGGGGTGCCGGCAATCAGCCCCAGCATTTT. The chain couples TRBV9 to TRBJ1-5; D gene ambiguous. In germline, CDR1 is SGDLS, CDR2 YYNGEE. With 3 bases removed from V and 2 bases from J, the gap between germline ends came to 9 bases. This CDR3 region has 14 residues.

This rearrangement joins TRBV14 to TRBJ1-2, with D possibly matching TRBD1 (5 bases). Germline-derived CDR1 and CDR2 are SGHDN and FVKESK. V gave up 5 bases and J gave up 4 bases, with 11 bases separating them. CDR3 length: 13 amino acids. CDR3 protein: CASSGQGSYGYTF. The CDR3 DNA follows: TGTGCCAGCAGCGGCCAGGGTAGCTATGGCTACACCTTC.

This clone was picked up one time. The rearrangement links TRBV7-2 to TRBJ2-5; TRBD2 might be the D (6 bases). This CDR3 region has 14 residues. Trimming shortened V by 4 bases and J by 3 bases, and 12 bases separated the two germline ends. Germline CDR1 reads SGHTA; CDR2 reads FQGNSA. The CDR3 DNA follows: TGTGCCAGCAGCTCGGGACTCGGGGAAGAGACCCAGTACTTC. The encoded protein is CASSSGLGEETQYF.

This clone was found once. The V and J genes are TRBV10-2 and TRBJ1-3; 7 nucleotides align to TRBD1. Germline trimming cut 2 bases from V and 2 bases from J; bases unmatched to any gene: 0. CDR3 size: 14 residues. The germline V gene encodes CDR1 WSHSY and CDR2 SAAADI. CDR3 in DNA: TGCGCCAGCAGTGAGGGGACAGCTGGAAACACCATATATTTT. Translating gives CASSEGTAGNTIYF.

V usage is TRBV2 and J usage is TRBJ1-1; no clear D gene. V was pared by 6 bases and J by 1 base, with 18 bases between. The CDR3 is 16 residues long. Per the germline V gene, CDR1 is SNHLY and CDR2 is FYNNEI. The CDR3 nucleotides are TGTGCCAGCAGGGCCGACTCTAACCGAGGGAACACTGAAGCTTTCTTT. Protein sequence: CASRADSNRGNTEAFF.

The rearrangement joins TRBV11-2 to TRBJ2-1, with no clear D. CDR3 size: 13 residues. The germline CDR1 and CDR2 sequences are SGHAT and FQNNGV. Trimming took off 0 bases at V and 9 bases at J, with 9 bases between the two ends. Written as DNA, the CDR3 is TGTGCCAGCAGCTTAGAGGGTGCAGGTGAGCAGTTCTTC. Its translation is CASSLEGAGEQFF. The full variable domain, in which reference TRBV11-2 and TRBJ2-1 provide the parts outside the CDR3, is EAGVAQSPRYKIIEKRQSVAFWCNPISGHATLYWYQQILGQGPKLLIQFQNNGVVDDSQLPKDRFSAERLKGVDSTLKIQPAKLEDSAVYLCASSLEGAGEQFFGPGTRLTVL.

V gene TRBV19 combines with J gene TRBJ1-1; D uncertain. With 10 bases removed from V and 4 bases from J, the gap between germline ends came to 13 bases. The length of the CDR3 is 12 residues. In germline, CDR1 is LNHDA, CDR2 SQIVND (reference sequence). This CDR3 is CATRTGGTEAFF. CDR3 DNA sequence: TGTGCCACTAGGACTGGAGGCACTGAAGCTTTCTTT.

The chain joins TRBV18 to TRBJ1-2, with 8 bases that match TRBD1. The CDR3 covers 16 residues. Trimming removed 2 bases from V and 1 base from J; junction bases left unmatched: 6. CDR1 and CDR2 from the germline V gene are KGHSH and LQKENI. CDR3 region: CASSPKGQVYNYGYTF. For the CDR3, the DNA is TGTGCCAGCTCACCAAAGGGACAGGTTTATAACTATGGCTACACCTTC.

This chain links TRBV28 with TRBJ2-7; D gene ambiguous. The V gene's germline CDR1 is MDHEN and CDR2 SYDVKM. The length of the CDR3 is 10 residues. The germline V and J ends were trimmed by 5 bases and 9 bases, with 8 bases remaining between them. The CDR3 DNA follows: TGTGCCAGCAGTAGGTTGTGGCAGTACTTC. The encoded protein is CASSRLWQYF.

This sequence joins TRBV2 and TRBJ2-3; 8 positions agree with TRBD1. V was clipped by 6 bases and J by 1 base; unmatched bases: 9. Germline V gives CDR1 SNHLY, CDR2 FYNNEI. This CDR3 spans 16 amino acids. This CDR3 reads CASRRPQGAGTDTQYF. DNA for the CDR3: TGTGCCAGCAGAAGACCTCAGGGGGCAGGCACAGATACGCAGTATTTT.

The CDR3 sequence is CASSLFRGGATEAFF. The CDR3 DNA is TGTGCCAGCAGTTTGTTCCGCGGGGGGGCCACTGAAGCTTTCTTT. This chain joins TRBV28 and TRBJ1-1; weak D call: TRBD1 (6 bases). CDR3 length: 15 residues. V was trimmed by 3 bases and J by 4 bases, leaving 15 bases between them. CDR1 MDHEN and CDR2 SYDVKM come from the germline V gene.

The chain combines TRBV5-4 with TRBJ1-2; D may be TRBD1 (6 bases). Germline values: CDR1 SGHNT, CDR2 YYREEE (reference sequence). The V end lost 4 bases, the J end lost 8 bases, and 15 bases lay between the germline ends. CDR3 length equals 13 residues. The DNA of the CDR3 is TGTGCCAGCAGCGAGGGGGACTTTAGGGGCTACACCTTC. Its translation is CASSEGDFRGYTF.

The table lists this clone with a count of one. The gene calls are TRBV21-1 and TRBJ2-7. TRBV21-1 corresponds to a pseudogene. The CDR3 length is 12 residues. The CDR3 DNA is TGTGCCAGCAGCAAAGTTGGCTACGAGCAGTACTTC. Its protein product is CASSKVGYEQYF.

Concerning this clone itself: Other DNA sequences in the sample encode the same CDR3. CDR3 in DNA: TGTGCCAGCATGGTAGGGGGCGGGGAGCTGTTTTTT. This codes for CASMVGGGELFF. The rearrangement joins TRBV13 to TRBJ2-2, with D possibly being TRBD1 (6 bases). The V end lost 7 bases, the J end lost 7 bases, and 10 bases lay between the germline ends. Per germline, CDR1 PRHDT and CDR2 FYEKMQ (reference sequence). The CDR3 has 12 residues.

The chain links TRBV28 to TRBJ2-4; D gene unclear. Trimming left V 6 bases short and J 11 bases short, with 11 bases between. Germline loops: CDR1 MDHEN, CDR2 SYDVKM. The CDR3 extends over 11 amino acids. The CDR3 DNA sequence: TGTGCCAGCAGGTCCCTGGTCCTTCAGTACTTC. Translating gives CASRSLVLQYF.

The rearrangement links TRBV5-4 to TRBJ1-1; D call uncertain. V gave up 3 bases and J gave up 4 bases, with 16 bases separating them. This CDR3 has 15 residues. In germline, CDR1 is SGHNT, CDR2 YYREEE (reference sequence). The CDR3 DNA is TGTGCCAGCAGCTCCTTAGGATCCGAGGGCACTGAAGCTTTCTTT. Translation: CASSSLGSEGTEAFF. Combining the CDR3 with reference TRBV5-4 and TRBJ1-1 gives the whole variable domain ETGVTQSPTHLIKTRGQQVTLRCSSQSGHNTVSWYQQALGQGPQFIFQYYREEENGRGNFPPRFSGLQFPNYSSELNVNALELDDSALYLCASSSLGSEGTEAFFGQGTRLTVV.

The chain uses TRBV19 and TRBJ2-6, with D perhaps matching TRBD1 (5 bases). The V end lost 0 bases, the J end lost 0 bases, and 15 bases lay between the germline ends. CDR1 LNHDA and CDR2 SQIVND come from the germline V gene (reference sequence). The CDR3 runs 19 residues. CDR3 in DNA: TGTGCCAGTAGTATAGATCGAAGGGTTGACAGCTCTGGGGCCAACGTCCTGACTTTC. This sequence encodes CASSIDRRVDSSGANVLTF.